This entry concerns a single TCR beta chain. The antigen is undetermined. The study drew the donors from its approximately 130-subject validation cohort, separate from the 666-subject first cohort. Assay: immunoSEQ multiplex PCR; the TCRdb copy retains only in-frame clones and omits some. This table has under 300,000 clones, 70% to 90% appearing once. This record belongs to a study of cytomegalovirus exposure and HLA in healthy donors. Study context: The same platform was used for the 90 to 150 validation repertoires as for the roughly 670 first-cohort repertoires, as reported in a later analysis. Study-wide points: In vitro data verified a few CMV-associated chains as specific for CMV antigens. There were about 160 TCR beta chains listed as cytomegalovirus-associated.

Germline-derived CDR1 and CDR2 are SGHAT and FQNNGV. V shed 0 bases and J 4 bases; nucleotides not matched to a gene: 3. There are 17 residues in the CDR3. This clonotype was sampled from a woman in her twenties or thirties in good health and CMV-seropositive. Material for sequencing was PBMCs. The rearrangement joins TRBV11-2 to TRBJ2-1; 13 nucleotides agree with TRBD2. CDR3 DNA sequence: TGTGCCAGCAGCTTAGAGTGGACTAGCGGGGGATACAATGAGCAGTTCTTC. This encodes CASSLEWTSGGYNEQFF. Complete variable domain (other parts from reference TRBV11-2 and TRBJ2-1): EAGVAQSPRYKIIEKRQSVAFWCNPISGHATLYWYQQILGQGPKLLIQFQNNGVVDDSQLPKDRFSAERLKGVDSTLKIQPAKLEDSAVYLCASSLEWTSGGYNEQFFGPGTRLTVL.